The clone carrying this T cell receptor (beta chain) was observed once. Its target is unknown. All the donors were Caucasian adults who lived in Nashville, Tennessee. The data are from a study of shared clonotypes between healthy human individuals. On the study more broadly: Three CD4 naive, three CD4 memory, two CD8 naive and one CD8 memory plate were used per donor. Study observations and caveats: Sorted-subset sequencing, rarefaction showed, was incomplete despite large depth.

The assay was immunoSEQ multiplex PCR, and TCRdb's table has in-frame clones only and misses some. The sample carries millions of clones, about 92% recorded once. CDR3 size: 17 residues. Germline trimming cut 0 bases from V and 0 bases from J; bases unmatched to any gene: 2. Germline CDR1 reads LNHNV; CDR2 reads YYDKDF (reference sequence). J is TRBJ2-3 and V is TRBV15; 11 bases map to TRBD2. The sequencing input was naive CD4+ T cells sorted from blood. Subset noted: CD45RA+ positively selected. The origin of this receptor is a man younger than 35 in good health. The CDR3 DNA follows: TGTGCCACCAGCAGAGATCTAGCGGGGGGTAGCACAGATACGCAGTATTTT. Residues: CATSRDLAGGSTDTQYF.